This TCR beta chain appears in the sequencing data of a study of blood T cell repertoires in COVID-19. The overall study: The origin of the acute and convalescent COVID-19 samples was the United States, Italy and Spain. T cells, B-cell-depleted T cells, or PBMCs supplied cDNA or gDNA.

Under the authors' procedure: How many nucleated cells were present was estimated from reference gene primer amplification. Sequenced by immunoSEQ multiplex PCR; TCRdb stores in-frame clones only, minus some. That table is the source of V, J and clone size, and D and trimming were worked out from the DNA. This table holds about 250,000 clones, approximately 84% found once. The V and J ends lost 8 bases and 1 base respectively, with 15 bases between them. Germline V gene sequence: CDR1 SNHLY, CDR2 FYNNEI. The CDR3 is 15 residues long. The sample comprised peripheral blood. The clonotype originates from a man aged 45-65 years with acute or convalescent COVID-19. The chain joins TRBV2 to TRBJ1-3; tentatively, D is TRBD1 (6 bases). CDR3: CASGRGGWSGNTIYF. In DNA form, the CDR3 reads TGTGCCAGCGGGAGAGGGGGTTGGTCTGGAAACACCATATATTTT.